This entry concerns a single TCR beta chain. Its antigen is undetermined. Looked up from germline, CDR1 is MDHEN and CDR2 is SYDVKM. This CDR3 comprises 15 residues. Trimming at V came to 2 bases and at J to 7 bases, leaving 10 bases not matched to a gene. This sample is part of a study of T cell responses to AZD1222 COVID-19 vaccine. Analyses pooled second doses at about 4 or about 12 weeks. Profiling relied on immunoSEQ multiplex PCR, and the TCRdb table lists in-frame clones only, not all of them. The sample holds 95,000 or so clones, roughly 92% seen once. Study results and caveats: Females outnumbered males among donors, who were mostly white British; clonal diversity was possibly underestimated. With two AZD1222 doses given, Spike-specific TCR breadth and depth both rose. None of the repertoires were sampled until the peak T cell response had passed.

The chain uses TRBV28 and TRBJ1-2; 7 bases are shared with TRBD1. This clonotype was sampled from an adult who received the AZD1222 COVID-19 vaccine. The sample consisted of peripheral blood, taken 28 days after the second AZD1222 dose. The CDR3 loop is CASSLTGVFHSGYTF. The DNA of the CDR3 is TGTGCCAGCAGTTTAACAGGGGTTTTCCATAGTGGCTACACCTTC.